The clone carrying this TCR beta chain was observed a single time. The antigen is not known. CDR3 length: 16 residues. The assay was immunoSEQ multiplex PCR, and TCRdb's table has in-frame clones only and misses some. The data show about 69,000 clones, roughly nine tenths seen once. The data originate from a study of OX40 agonist ivuxolimab in advanced cancers. Study context: Age averaged around 58 years (range roughly 23 to 80), and 82.7% were male. General study results and limits: Some nonresponders additionally presented with little normalized T-cell clonal expansion. The CD4+ and CD8+ T cells in the blood had expanded clonally by week 6 at 0.1 to 3.0 mg/kg. Compared with CD4+, CD8+ T cells on average had more expanded clones.

The sequence came from an adult with an advanced solid tumor such as melanoma, head and neck, liver or kidney cancer. Specimen: CD4+ or CD8+ T cells sorted from blood, collected in a trial of the OX40 agonist ivuxolimab. The chain couples TRBV21-1 to TRBJ2-7; TRBD1, the D gene given by the table, was not confirmed from the DNA. TRBV21-1 has pseudogene status. The CDR3 loop reads CASSKRYWAYLREQYF. The DNA for the CDR3 is TGTGCCAGCAGCAAACGGTATTGGGCATATCTCAGGGAGCAGTACTTC.